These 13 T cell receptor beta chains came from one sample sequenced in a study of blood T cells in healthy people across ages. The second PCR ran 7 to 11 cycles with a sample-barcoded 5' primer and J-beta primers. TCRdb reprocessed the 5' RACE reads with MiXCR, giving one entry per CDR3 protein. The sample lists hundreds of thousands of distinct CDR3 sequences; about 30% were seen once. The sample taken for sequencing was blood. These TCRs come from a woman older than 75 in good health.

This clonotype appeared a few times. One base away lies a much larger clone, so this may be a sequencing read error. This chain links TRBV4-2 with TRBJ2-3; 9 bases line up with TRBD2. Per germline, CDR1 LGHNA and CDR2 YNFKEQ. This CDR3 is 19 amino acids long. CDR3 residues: CASSQELLAGGIGTDTRYF. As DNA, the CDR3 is TGTGCCAGCAGCCAAGAACTGCTCGCGGGGGGGATAGGTACAGATACGCGGTATTTT.

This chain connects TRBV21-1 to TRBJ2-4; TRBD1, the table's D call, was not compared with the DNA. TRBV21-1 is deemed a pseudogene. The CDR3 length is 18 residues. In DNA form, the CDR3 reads TGTGCCAGCAGCAAACCACTGTTCGAGGGACAGGGGGCGAGGGAGCAGTACTTC. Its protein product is CASSKPLFEGQGAREQYF.

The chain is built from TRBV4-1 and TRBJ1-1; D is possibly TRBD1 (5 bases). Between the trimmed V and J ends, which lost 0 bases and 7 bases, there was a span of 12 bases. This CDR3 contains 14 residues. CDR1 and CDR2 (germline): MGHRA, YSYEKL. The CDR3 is CASSQDLHRGEAFF. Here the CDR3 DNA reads TGCGCCAGCAGCCAAGATTTGCATAGGGGTGAAGCTTTCTTT.

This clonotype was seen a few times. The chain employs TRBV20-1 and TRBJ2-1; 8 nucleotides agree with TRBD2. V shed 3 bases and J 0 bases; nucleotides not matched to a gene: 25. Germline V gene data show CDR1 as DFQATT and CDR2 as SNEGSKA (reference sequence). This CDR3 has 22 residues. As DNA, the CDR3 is TGCAGTGCTAGTCTCCCCAGAGCGGGGGTTCAAGAGACCCAGTACTCCTACAATGAGCAGTTCTTC. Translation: CSASLPRAGVQETQYSYNEQFF.

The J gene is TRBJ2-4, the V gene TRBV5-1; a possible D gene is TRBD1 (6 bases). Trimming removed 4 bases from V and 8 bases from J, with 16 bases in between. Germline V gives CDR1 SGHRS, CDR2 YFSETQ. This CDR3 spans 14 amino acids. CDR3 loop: CASSLDSPGDIQYF. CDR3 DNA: TGCGCCAGCAGCCTGGACAGCCCCGGGGACATTCAGTACTTC.

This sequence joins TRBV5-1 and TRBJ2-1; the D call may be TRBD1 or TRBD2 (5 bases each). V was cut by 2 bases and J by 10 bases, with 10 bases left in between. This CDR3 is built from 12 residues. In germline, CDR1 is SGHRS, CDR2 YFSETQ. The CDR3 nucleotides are TGCGCCAGCAGCTTTGAGGGGTTAGAGCAGTTCTTC. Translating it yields CASSFEGLEQFF. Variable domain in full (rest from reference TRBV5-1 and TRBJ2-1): KAGVTQTPRYLIKTRGQQVTLSCSPISGHRSVSWYQQTPGQGLQFLFEYFSETQRNKGNFPGRFSGRQFSNSRSEMNVSTLELGDSALYLCASSFEGLEQFFGPGTRLTVL.

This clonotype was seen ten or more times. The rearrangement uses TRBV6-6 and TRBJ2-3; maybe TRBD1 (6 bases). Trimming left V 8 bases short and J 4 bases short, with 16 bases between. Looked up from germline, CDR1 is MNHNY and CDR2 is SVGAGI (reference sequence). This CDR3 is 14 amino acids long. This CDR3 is CASFRQGRPDTQYF. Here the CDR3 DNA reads TGTGCCAGCTTTCGCCAGGGGCGCCCAGATACGCAGTATTTT.

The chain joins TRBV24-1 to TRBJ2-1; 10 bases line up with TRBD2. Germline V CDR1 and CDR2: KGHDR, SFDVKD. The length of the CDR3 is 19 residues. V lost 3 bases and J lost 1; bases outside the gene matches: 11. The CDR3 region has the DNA TGTGCCACCAGTGATCCGGCCCAAGGAGCGGGGGGGTCCTACAATGAGCAGTTCTTC. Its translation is CATSDPAQGAGGSYNEQFF.

In DNA, the CDR3 is TGTGCCAGCAGCTTGTGGGAGGGCCGCGAGCAGTACTTC. Residues: CASSLWEGREQYF. This chain connects TRBV7-2 to TRBJ2-5, with 7 bases identical to TRBD2. The J call may be faulty, since TRBJ2-7 better matches the DNA end. The CDR3 contains 13 residues. In germline, CDR1 is SGHTA, CDR2 FQGNSA.

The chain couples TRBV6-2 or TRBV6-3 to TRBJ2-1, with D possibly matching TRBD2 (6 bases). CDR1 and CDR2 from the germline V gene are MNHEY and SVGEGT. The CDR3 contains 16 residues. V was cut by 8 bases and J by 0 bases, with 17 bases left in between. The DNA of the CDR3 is TGTGCCAGCCCTCGGGGACTGGCTACCTCCTACAATGAGCAGTTCTTC. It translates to CASPRGLATSYNEQFF.

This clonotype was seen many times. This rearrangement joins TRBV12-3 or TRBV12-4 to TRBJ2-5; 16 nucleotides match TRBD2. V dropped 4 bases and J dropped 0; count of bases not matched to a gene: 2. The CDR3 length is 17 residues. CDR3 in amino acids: CASSWGLAGGHQETQYF. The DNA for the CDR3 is TGTGCCAGCAGTTGGGGACTAGCGGGGGGGCACCAAGAGACCCAGTACTTC.

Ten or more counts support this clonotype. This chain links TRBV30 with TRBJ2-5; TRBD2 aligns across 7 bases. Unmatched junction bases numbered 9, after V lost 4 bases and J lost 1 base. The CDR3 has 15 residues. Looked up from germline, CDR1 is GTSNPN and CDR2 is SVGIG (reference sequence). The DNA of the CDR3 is TGTGCCTGGAAGGCTAGCGGCTTAGTCCAAGAGACCCAGTACTTC. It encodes CAWKASGLVQETQYF.

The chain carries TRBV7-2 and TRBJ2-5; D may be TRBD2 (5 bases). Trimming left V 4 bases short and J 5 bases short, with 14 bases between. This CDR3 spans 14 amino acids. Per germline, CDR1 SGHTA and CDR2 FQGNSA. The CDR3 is CASSSNGVSETQYF. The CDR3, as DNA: TGTGCCAGCAGCTCCAACGGGGTTTCGGAGACCCAGTACTTC.